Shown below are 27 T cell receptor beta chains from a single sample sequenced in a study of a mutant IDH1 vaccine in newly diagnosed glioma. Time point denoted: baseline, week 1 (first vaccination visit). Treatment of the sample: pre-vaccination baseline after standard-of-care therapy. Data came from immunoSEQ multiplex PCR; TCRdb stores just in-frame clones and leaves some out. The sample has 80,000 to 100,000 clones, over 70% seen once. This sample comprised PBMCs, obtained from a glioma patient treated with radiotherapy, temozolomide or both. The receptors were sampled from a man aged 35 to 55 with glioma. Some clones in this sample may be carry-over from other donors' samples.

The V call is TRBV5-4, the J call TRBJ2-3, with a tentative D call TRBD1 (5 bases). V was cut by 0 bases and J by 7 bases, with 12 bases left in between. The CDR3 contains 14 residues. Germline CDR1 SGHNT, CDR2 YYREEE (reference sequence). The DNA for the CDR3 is TGTGCCAGCAGCTTGGGCCAGGGTAGAAATACGCAGTATTTT. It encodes CASSLGQGRNTQYF.

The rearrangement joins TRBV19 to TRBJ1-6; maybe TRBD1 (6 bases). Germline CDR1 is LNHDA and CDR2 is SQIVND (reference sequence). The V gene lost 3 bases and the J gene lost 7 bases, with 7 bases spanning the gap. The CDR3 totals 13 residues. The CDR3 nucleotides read TGTGCCAGTAGTATCACAGGGAATTCACCCCTCCACTTT. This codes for CASSITGNSPLHF.

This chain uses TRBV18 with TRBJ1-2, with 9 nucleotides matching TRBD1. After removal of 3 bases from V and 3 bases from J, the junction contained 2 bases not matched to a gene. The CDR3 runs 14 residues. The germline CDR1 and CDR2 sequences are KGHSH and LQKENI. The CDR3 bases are TGTGCCAGCTCACCCACAGGGGGCCACTATGGCTACACCTTC. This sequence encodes CASSPTGGHYGYTF.

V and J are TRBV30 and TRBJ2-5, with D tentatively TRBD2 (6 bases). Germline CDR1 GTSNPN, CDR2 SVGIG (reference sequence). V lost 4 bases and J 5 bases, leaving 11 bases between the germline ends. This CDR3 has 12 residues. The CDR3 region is CAWTGGRETQYF. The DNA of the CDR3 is TGTGCCTGGACCGGGGGTCGGGAGACCCAGTACTTC. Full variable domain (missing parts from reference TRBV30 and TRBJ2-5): SQTIHQWPATLVQPVGSPLSLECTVEGTSNPNLYWYRQAAGRGLQLLFYSVGIGQISSEVPQNLSASRPQDRQFILSSKKLLLSDSGFYLCAWTGGRETQYFGPGTRLLVL.

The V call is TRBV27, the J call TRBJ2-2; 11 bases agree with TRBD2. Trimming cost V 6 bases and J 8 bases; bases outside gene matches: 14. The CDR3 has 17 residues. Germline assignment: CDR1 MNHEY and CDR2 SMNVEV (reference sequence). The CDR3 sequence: CASRPSGTSGSWGELFF. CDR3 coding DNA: TGTGCCAGCAGGCCCTCCGGGACTAGCGGCTCGTGGGGGGAGCTGTTTTTT.

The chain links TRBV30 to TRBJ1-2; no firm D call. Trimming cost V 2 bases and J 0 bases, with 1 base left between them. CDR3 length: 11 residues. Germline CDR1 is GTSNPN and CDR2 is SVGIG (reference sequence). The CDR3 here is CAWSTNYGYTF. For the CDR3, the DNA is TGTGCCTGGAGTACTAACTATGGCTACACCTTC.

The CDR3 DNA is TGTGCCTGGAGGGGTTACAATGAGCAGTTCTTC. It translates to CAWRGYNEQFF. V and J are TRBV30 and TRBJ2-1, with D unclear. Deletions cut 3 bases from V and 4 bases from J, with 4 bases between. Germline lookup yields CDR1 GTSNPN and CDR2 SVGIG (reference sequence). This CDR3 is 11 amino acids long.

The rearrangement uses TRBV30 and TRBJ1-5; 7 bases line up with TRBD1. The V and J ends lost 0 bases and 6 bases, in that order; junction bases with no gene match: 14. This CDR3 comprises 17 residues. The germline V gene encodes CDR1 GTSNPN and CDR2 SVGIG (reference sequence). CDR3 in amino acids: CAWSVGTEGEVRQPQHF. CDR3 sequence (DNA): TGTGCCTGGAGTGTCGGGACAGAGGGCGAGGTTCGTCAGCCCCAGCATTTT. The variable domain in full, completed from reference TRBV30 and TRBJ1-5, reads SQTIHQWPATLVQPVGSPLSLECTVEGTSNPNLYWYRQAAGRGLQLLFYSVGIGQISSEVPQNLSASRPQDRQFILSSKKLLLSDSGFYLCAWSVGTEGEVRQPQHFGDGTRLSIL.

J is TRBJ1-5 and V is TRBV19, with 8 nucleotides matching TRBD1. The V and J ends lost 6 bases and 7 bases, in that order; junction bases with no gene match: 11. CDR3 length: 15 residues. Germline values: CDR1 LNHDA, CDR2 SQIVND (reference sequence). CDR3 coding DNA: TGTGCCAGTAGCCTAGGGGCGGACAGGGTGCAGCCCCAGCATTTT. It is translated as CASSLGADRVQPQHF.

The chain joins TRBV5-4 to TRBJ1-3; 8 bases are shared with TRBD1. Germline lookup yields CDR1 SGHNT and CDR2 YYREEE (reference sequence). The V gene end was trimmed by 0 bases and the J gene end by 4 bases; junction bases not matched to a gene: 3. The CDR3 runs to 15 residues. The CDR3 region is CASSLGDRSGNTIYF. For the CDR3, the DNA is TGTGCCAGCAGCTTGGGGGACAGGTCCGGAAACACCATATATTTT.

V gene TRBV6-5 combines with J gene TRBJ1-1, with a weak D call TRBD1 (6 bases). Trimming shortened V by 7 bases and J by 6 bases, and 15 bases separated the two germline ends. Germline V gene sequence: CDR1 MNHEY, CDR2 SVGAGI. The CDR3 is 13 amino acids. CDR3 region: CASIRGGGSEAFF. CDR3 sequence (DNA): TGTGCCAGCATCAGGGGCGGAGGGTCTGAAGCTTTCTTT.

CDR3 loop: CASSSGMRSTDTQYF. The DNA of the CDR3 is TGTGCCAGTAGCTCAGGGATGCGGAGCACAGATACGCAGTATTTT. The chain combines TRBV19 with TRBJ2-3; weak D call: TRBD1 (5 bases). V was shortened by 6 bases and J by 0 bases, with 13 bases between the two germline ends. This CDR3 contains 15 residues. Germline lookup yields CDR1 LNHDA and CDR2 SQIVND (reference sequence).

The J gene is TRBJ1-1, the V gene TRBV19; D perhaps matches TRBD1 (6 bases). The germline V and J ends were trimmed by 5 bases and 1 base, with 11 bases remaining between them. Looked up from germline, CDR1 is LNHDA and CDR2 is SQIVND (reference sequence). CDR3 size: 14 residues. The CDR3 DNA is TGTGCCAGTAGTCCGGGACACGGGAACACTGAAGCTTTCTTT. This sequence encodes CASSPGHGNTEAFF.

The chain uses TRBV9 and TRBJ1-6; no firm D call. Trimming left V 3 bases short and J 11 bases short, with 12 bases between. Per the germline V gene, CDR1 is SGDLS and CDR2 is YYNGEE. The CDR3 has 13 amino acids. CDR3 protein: CASSAGLEPPLHF. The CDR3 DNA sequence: TGTGCCAGCAGCGCTGGGCTGGAGCCACCCCTCCACTTT.

The CDR3 DNA follows: TGTGCCAGCAGTGGAACCCCAGACAGGACCTTGGCCTACGAGCAGTACTTC. It codes for CASSGTPDRTLAYEQYF. The genes are TRBV25-1 and TRBJ2-7; D might be TRBD1 (6 bases). The CDR3 spans 17 residues. V shed 4 bases and J shed 2 bases, with 21 bases lying between them. Germline V lookup: CDR1 MGHDK, CDR2 SYGVNS.

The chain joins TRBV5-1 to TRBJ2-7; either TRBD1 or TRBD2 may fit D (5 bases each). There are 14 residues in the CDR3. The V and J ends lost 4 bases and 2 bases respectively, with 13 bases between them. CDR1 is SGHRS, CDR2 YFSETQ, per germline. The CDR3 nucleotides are TGCGCCAGCAGCGTCCGGGACGGGACCTACGAGCAGTACTTC. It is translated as CASSVRDGTYEQYF.

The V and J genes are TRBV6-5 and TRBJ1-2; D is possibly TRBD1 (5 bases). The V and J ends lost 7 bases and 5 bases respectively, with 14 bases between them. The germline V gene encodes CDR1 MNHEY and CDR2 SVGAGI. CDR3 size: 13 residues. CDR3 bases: TGTGCCAGCACCCTAGACAGACGATATGGCTACACCTTC. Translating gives CASTLDRRYGYTF.

This CDR3 reads CASRVGTYTEAFF. CDR3 nucleotide sequence: TGCGCCAGCAGGGTGGGGACGTACACTGAAGCTTTCTTT. This chain joins TRBV10-2 and TRBJ1-1; D is possibly TRBD1 (5 bases). Germline V lookup: CDR1 WSHSY, CDR2 SAAADI. Trimming took 6 bases from V and 3 from J, leaving 11 bases between them. The CDR3 extends over 13 amino acids.

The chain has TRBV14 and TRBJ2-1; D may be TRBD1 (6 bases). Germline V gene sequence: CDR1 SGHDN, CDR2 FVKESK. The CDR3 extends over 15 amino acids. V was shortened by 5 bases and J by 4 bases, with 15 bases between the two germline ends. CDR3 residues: CASSGSGTSYNEQFF. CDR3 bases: TGTGCCAGCAGCGGCTCCGGGACATCTTACAATGAGCAGTTCTTC.

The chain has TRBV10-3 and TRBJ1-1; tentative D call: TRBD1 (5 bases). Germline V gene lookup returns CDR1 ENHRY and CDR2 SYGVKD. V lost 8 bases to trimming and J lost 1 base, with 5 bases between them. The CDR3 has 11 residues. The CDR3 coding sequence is TGTGCCATCGGGGGGAACACTGAAGCTTTCTTT. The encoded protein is CAIGGNTEAFF.

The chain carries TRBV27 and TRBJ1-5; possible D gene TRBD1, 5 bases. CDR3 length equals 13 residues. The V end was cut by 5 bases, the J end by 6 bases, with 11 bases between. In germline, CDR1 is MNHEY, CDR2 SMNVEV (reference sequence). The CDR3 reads CASSRFRGQPQHF. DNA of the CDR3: TGTGCCAGCAGTCGTTTTAGGGGTCAGCCCCAGCATTTT.

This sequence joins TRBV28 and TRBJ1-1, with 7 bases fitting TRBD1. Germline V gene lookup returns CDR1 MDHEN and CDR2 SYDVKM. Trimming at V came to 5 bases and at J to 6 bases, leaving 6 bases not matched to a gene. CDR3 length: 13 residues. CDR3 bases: TGTGCCAGCAGTCTGACAGGGAGGTCTGAAGCTTTCTTT. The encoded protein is CASSLTGRSEAFF.

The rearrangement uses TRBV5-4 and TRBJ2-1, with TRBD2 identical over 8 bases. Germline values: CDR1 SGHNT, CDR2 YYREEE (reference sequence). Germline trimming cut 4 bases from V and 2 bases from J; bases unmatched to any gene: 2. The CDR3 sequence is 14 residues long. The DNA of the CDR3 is TGTGCCAGCAGCCTTAGCGGGGCCTACAATGAGCAGTTCTTC. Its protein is CASSLSGAYNEQFF.

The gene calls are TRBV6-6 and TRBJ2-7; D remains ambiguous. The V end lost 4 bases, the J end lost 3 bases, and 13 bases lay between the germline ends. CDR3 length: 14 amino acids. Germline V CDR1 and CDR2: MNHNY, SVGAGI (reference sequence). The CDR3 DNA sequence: TGTGCCAGCAGTTCACGGTCTCGGAGCTACGAGCAGTACTTC. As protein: CASSSRSRSYEQYF.

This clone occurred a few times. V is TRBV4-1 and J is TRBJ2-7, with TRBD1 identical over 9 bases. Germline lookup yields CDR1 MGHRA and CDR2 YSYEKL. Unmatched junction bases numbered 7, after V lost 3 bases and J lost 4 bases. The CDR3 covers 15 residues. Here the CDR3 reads CASSHQTGGLYEQYF. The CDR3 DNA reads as TGCGCCAGCAGCCACCAGACAGGGGGTCTATACGAGCAGTACTTC.

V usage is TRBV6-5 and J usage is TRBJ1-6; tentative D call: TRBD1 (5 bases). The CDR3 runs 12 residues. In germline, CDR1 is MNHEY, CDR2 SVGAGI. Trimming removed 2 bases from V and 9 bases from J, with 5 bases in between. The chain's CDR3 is CASSYGGSPLHF. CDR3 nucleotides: TGTGCCAGCAGTTACGGGGGTTCACCCCTCCACTTT.

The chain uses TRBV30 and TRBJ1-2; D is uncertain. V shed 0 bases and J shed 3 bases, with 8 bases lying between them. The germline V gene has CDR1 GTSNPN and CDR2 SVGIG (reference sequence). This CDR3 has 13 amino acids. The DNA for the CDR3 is TGTGCCTGGAGTGTTGGTATAGACTATGGCTACACCTTC. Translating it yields CAWSVGIDYGYTF.